The rows below give T cell receptor beta chains drawn from one sample of a study of T-cell memory formation after mild COVID-19. TCRdb analysed the 5' RACE reads with MiXCR anew, one entry per CDR3 protein. Of about 320,000 distinct CDR3 sequences listed, roughly an eighth were seen once; the top ten hold roughly a fifth. The material sequenced was PBMCs or a T cell subset sorted from them (not recorded which). The receptors come from a man aged 18 to 30 who had mild COVID-19 (a few samples of this study predate the infection). Cell type and time point are not known. CDR3s include the opening cysteine and the closing phenylalanine or tryptophan. The D gene is left open where the match is weak. Only some rows state a clone size, as once, few, many or a class for expanded clones.

J gene: TRBJ2-5
D gene: -
V gene: TRBV15
clone size: few
CDR3 DNA: TGTGCCACCAGCAGAGACACGGTGGGAGAGACCCAGTACTTC
CDR3 protein: CATSRDTVGETQYF

J gene: TRBJ2-5
D gene: -
V gene: TRBV6-5
clone size: many
CDR3 DNA: TGTGCCAGCAGTTACGGAGGGGTGACCATCGAGACCCAGTACTTC
CDR3 protein: CASSYGGVTIETQYF

J gene: TRBJ2-5
D gene: -
V gene: TRBV28
clone size: -
CDR3 DNA: TGTGCCAGCAGTTTATGGGGGGAGCAAGAGACCCAGTACTTC
CDR3 protein: CASSLWGEQETQYF

J gene: TRBJ2-2
D gene: TRBD1
V gene: TRBV7-2
clone size: many
CDR3 DNA: TGTGCCAGCAGCCAGACAGGGGCGGGCACCGGGGAGCTGTTTTTT
CDR3 protein: CASSQTGAGTGELFF

J gene: TRBJ2-3
D gene: TRBD1
V gene: TRBV12-3/TRBV12-4
clone size: few
CDR3 DNA: TGTGCCAGCAGTTCCCCCGACAGGGGGTTTTCAGATACGCAGTATTTT
CDR3 protein: CASSSPDRGFSDTQYF

J gene: TRBJ1-5
D gene: TRBD1
V gene: TRBV7-2
clone size: -
CDR3 DNA: TGTGCCAGCAGCTTGGTACAGGGGACGCCCCAGCATTTT
CDR3 protein: CASSLVQGTPQHF

J gene: TRBJ2-5
D gene: -
V gene: TRBV7-6
clone size: -
CDR3 DNA: TGTGCCAGCAGCTTAGTAGCTGACAATCGGGAGACCCAGTACTTC
CDR3 protein: CASSLVADNRETQYF

J gene: TRBJ2-7
D gene: -
V gene: TRBV6-6
clone size: many
CDR3 DNA: TGTGCCAGCAGTTACGAACCCTACGAGCAGTACTTC
CDR3 protein: CASSYEPYEQYF

J gene: TRBJ1-2
D gene: -
V gene: TRBV4-1
clone size: -
CDR3 DNA: TGCGCCAGCAGCCAAGATGCAGGGAGTGGCTACACCTTC
CDR3 protein: CASSQDAGSGYTF

J gene: TRBJ2-1
D gene: TRBD2
V gene: TRBV5-1
clone size: many
CDR3 DNA: TGCGCCAGCAGCTTGTACGGGGGGACCCCCGGGGAGCAGTTCTTC
CDR3 protein: CASSLYGGTPGEQFF

J gene: TRBJ1-5
D gene: -
V gene: TRBV20-1
clone size: few
CDR3 DNA: TGCAGTGCTAGAAACCCCAATCAGCCCCAGCATTTT
CDR3 protein: CSARNPNQPQHF

J gene: TRBJ2-7
D gene: -
V gene: TRBV6-2/TRBV6-3
clone size: -
CDR3 DNA: TGTGCCAGCAGTTACGTGGGAGGTTCGAGCTACGAGCAGTACTTC
CDR3 protein: CASSYVGGSSYEQYF

J gene: TRBJ2-3
D gene: TRBD2
V gene: TRBV20-1
clone size: few
CDR3 DNA: TGCAGTGCTTCGGGACTAGCGACAGATACGCAGTATTTT
CDR3 protein: CSASGLATDTQYF

J gene: TRBJ2-7
D gene: -
V gene: TRBV12-3/TRBV12-4
clone size: few
CDR3 DNA: TGTGCCAGCAGTCCCGGGGGTTGGGAGCAGTACTTC
CDR3 protein: CASSPGGWEQYF

J gene: TRBJ1-1
D gene: TRBD1
V gene: TRBV4-3
clone size: -
CDR3 DNA: TGCGCCAGCAGCCAAGTAGGGACAGGGGGCGCGGGAACTGAAGCTTTT
CDR3 protein: CASSQVGTGGAGTEAF

J gene: TRBJ1-1
D gene: -
V gene: TRBV7-2
clone size: few
CDR3 DNA: TGTGCCAGCAGCGAGACCTATGGAGTTTTGGTTGAAGCTTTCTTT
CDR3 protein: CASSETYGVLVEAFF

J gene: TRBJ2-3
D gene: -
V gene: TRBV20-1
clone size: few
CDR3 DNA: TGCAGTGCTAGAGGGACAGATACGCAGTATTTT
CDR3 protein: CSARGTDTQYF

J gene: TRBJ2-7
D gene: -
V gene: TRBV27
clone size: -
CDR3 DNA: TGTGCCAGCAGTTTAGGATCAGTGACCTACGAGCAGTACTTC
CDR3 protein: CASSLGSVTYEQYF

J gene: TRBJ2-4
D gene: TRBD1
V gene: TRBV7-6
clone size: -
CDR3 DNA: TGTGCCAGCAGCTTGGACAGGGTGCAGTACTTC
CDR3 protein: CASSLDRVQYF

J gene: TRBJ2-7
D gene: TRBD1
V gene: TRBV29-1
clone size: many
CDR3 DNA: TGCAGTGCCGGGACAGGGGGCAACGAGCAGTACTTC
CDR3 protein: CSAGTGGNEQYF

J gene: TRBJ2-1
D gene: TRBD1
V gene: TRBV2
clone size: -
CDR3 DNA: TGTGCCAGCGACTCCGGGACAGGTTCTTACAATGAGCAGTTCTTC
CDR3 protein: CASDSGTGSYNEQFF

J gene: TRBJ2-7
D gene: -
V gene: TRBV21-1
clone size: -
CDR3 DNA: TGTGCCAGCAGCAATTTCTGCTACTGCGAGCAGTACTTC
CDR3 protein: CASSNFCYCEQYF

J gene: TRBJ2-3
D gene: -
V gene: TRBV7-8
clone size: -
CDR3 DNA: TGTGCCCGATGGGGGGCAGGACGGCGCAGAGATACGCAGTATTTT
CDR3 protein: CARWGAGRRRDTQYF

J gene: TRBJ2-2
D gene: -
V gene: TRBV5-1
clone size: few
CDR3 DNA: TGCGCCAGCAGTATCTTTCACGGGGAGCTGTTTTTT
CDR3 protein: CASSIFHGELFF

J gene: TRBJ2-2
D gene: -
V gene: TRBV28
clone size: few
CDR3 DNA: TGTGCCAGCAGCCTGGACAGGGAGCTGTTTTTT
CDR3 protein: CASSLDRELFF

J gene: TRBJ1-6
D gene: TRBD1
V gene: TRBV7-9
clone size: -
CDR3 DNA: TGTGCCAGCAGCTTTCCAGGACAGGGAAGGGATTCACCCCTCCACTTT
CDR3 protein: CASSFPGQGRDSPLHF

J gene: TRBJ1-1
D gene: -
V gene: TRBV7-9
clone size: few
CDR3 DNA: TGTGCCAGCAGCTTAGTATCGTTCGGCCGGCCGCGGCATACCATGAACACTGAAGCTTTCTTT
CDR3 protein: CASSLVSFGRPRHTMNTEAFF

J gene: TRBJ2-2
D gene: -
V gene: TRBV12-3/TRBV12-4
clone size: few
CDR3 DNA: TGTGCCAGCAGTCTCTCTAGCGCCAACACCGGGGAGCTGTTTTTT
CDR3 protein: CASSLSSANTGELFF

J gene: TRBJ1-2
D gene: TRBD1
V gene: TRBV6-6
clone size: few
CDR3 DNA: TGTGCCAGCAGTATTGGACAGGGGTTCTATGGCTACACCTTC
CDR3 protein: CASSIGQGFYGYTF

J gene: TRBJ1-2
D gene: -
V gene: TRBV6-1
clone size: -
CDR3 DNA: TGTGCCAGCAGTGAAACACTCGGGGAAAGCTATGGCTACACCTTC
CDR3 protein: CASSETLGESYGYTF

J gene: TRBJ1-1
D gene: TRBD1
V gene: TRBV19
clone size: few
CDR3 DNA: TGTGCCAGTATTACTAGATTCGGACAGGGTTCGGTCTCTGAAGCTTTCTTT
CDR3 protein: CASITRFGQGSVSEAFF

J gene: TRBJ2-3
D gene: -
V gene: TRBV7-2
clone size: -
CDR3 DNA: TGTGCCAGCAGCTCTGGATCCAGGGGAGATACGCAGTATTTT
CDR3 protein: CASSSGSRGDTQYF

J gene: TRBJ2-1
D gene: TRBD2
V gene: TRBV6-5
clone size: -
CDR3 DNA: TGTGCCAGCAGCATAGCGGGGGTTACCTACAATGAGCAGTTCTTC
CDR3 protein: CASSIAGVTYNEQFF

J gene: TRBJ2-1
D gene: -
V gene: TRBV4-1
clone size: few
CDR3 DNA: TGCGCCAGCAGCCACCACTACTCCTACAATGAGCAGTTCTTC
CDR3 protein: CASSHHYSYNEQFF

J gene: TRBJ2-2
D gene: -
V gene: TRBV28
clone size: -
CDR3 DNA: TGTGCCAGCACCGGCGGCTTACCGAACACCGGGGAGCTGTTTTTT
CDR3 protein: CASTGGLPNTGELFF

J gene: TRBJ2-2
D gene: -
V gene: TRBV15
clone size: few
CDR3 DNA: TGTGCCACCAGCAAACAGGAAAACGGGGAGCTGTTTTTT
CDR3 protein: CATSKQENGELFF

J gene: TRBJ1-1
D gene: -
V gene: TRBV12-3/TRBV12-4
clone size: many
CDR3 DNA: TGTGCCAGCAGGACGGGACCCGTGAACACTGAAGCTTTCTTT
CDR3 protein: CASRTGPVNTEAFF

J gene: TRBJ1-6
D gene: TRBD1
V gene: TRBV5-1
clone size: -
CDR3 DNA: TGCGCCAGCAGCTCGGGACAGGGAGATTCACCCCTCCACTTT
CDR3 protein: CASSSGQGDSPLHF

J gene: TRBJ2-5
D gene: TRBD1
V gene: TRBV6-2/TRBV6-3
clone size: -
CDR3 DNA: TGTGCCAGCAGACCCTGGACAGGCCGGGAGACCCAGTACTTC
CDR3 protein: CASRPWTGRETQYF

J gene: TRBJ1-3
D gene: -
V gene: TRBV12-3/TRBV12-4
clone size: -
CDR3 DNA: TGTGCCAGCATCCTATCCGGAGGAAACACCATATATTTT
CDR3 protein: CASILSGGNTIYF

J gene: TRBJ2-2
D gene: -
V gene: TRBV6-2/TRBV6-3
clone size: many
CDR3 DNA: TGTGCCAGCAGTTCATTCGGGGGGCACGACACCGGGGAGCTGTTTTTT
CDR3 protein: CASSSFGGHDTGELFF

J gene: TRBJ2-5
D gene: -
V gene: TRBV7-2
clone size: few
CDR3 DNA: TGTGCCAGCAGCCCCGAGGGGGGGGACCAAGAGACCCAGTACTTC
CDR3 protein: CASSPEGGDQETQYF

J gene: TRBJ1-2
D gene: -
V gene: TRBV3-1
clone size: few
CDR3 DNA: TGTGCCAGCAGCCAGTGGCAGGACTATGGCTACACCTTC
CDR3 protein: CASSQWQDYGYTF

J gene: TRBJ1-3
D gene: -
V gene: TRBV4-2
clone size: -
CDR3 DNA: TGTGCCAGCAGCCAAGATACAGGAAACACCATATATTTT
CDR3 protein: CASSQDTGNTIYF

J gene: TRBJ2-4
D gene: -
V gene: TRBV20-1
clone size: -
CDR3 DNA: TGCAGTGCTGGGGGGGCCCTAAAAAACATTCAGTACTTC
CDR3 protein: CSAGGALKNIQYF

J gene: TRBJ2-7
D gene: -
V gene: TRBV15
clone size: -
CDR3 DNA: TGTGCCACCAGCAGAGGCGCGGGTCTTACCTACGAGCAGTACTTC
CDR3 protein: CATSRGAGLTYEQYF

J gene: TRBJ2-1
D gene: TRBD1
V gene: TRBV5-1
clone size: few
CDR3 DNA: TGCGCCAGCAGCTCAGGGGGACAGGGAACCTACAATGAGCAGTTCTTC
CDR3 protein: CASSSGGQGTYNEQFF

J gene: TRBJ1-4
D gene: -
V gene: TRBV9
clone size: -
CDR3 DNA: TGTGCCAGCAGCCGACGGGACGCGAGCTACTCAACTAATGAAAAACTGTTTTTT
CDR3 protein: CASSRRDASYSTNEKLFF

J gene: TRBJ2-1
D gene: TRBD2
V gene: TRBV6-6
clone size: -
CDR3 DNA: TGTGCCACGTTGGGGAGTACTAGCGGGGGTTACAATGAGCAGTTCTTC
CDR3 protein: CATLGSTSGGYNEQFF

J gene: TRBJ2-5
D gene: TRBD2
V gene: TRBV2
clone size: -
CDR3 DNA: TGTGCCAGCAGCCTCCCGTCTAGCGGGGGGCCCCAAGAGACCCAGTACTTC
CDR3 protein: CASSLPSSGGPQETQYF

J gene: TRBJ2-7
D gene: -
V gene: TRBV20-1
clone size: -
CDR3 DNA: TGCAGTGCTAGGGAAGAGTACGAGCAGTACTTC
CDR3 protein: CSAREEYEQYF

J gene: TRBJ2-7
D gene: -
V gene: TRBV6-5
clone size: few
CDR3 DNA: TGTGCCAGCAGTTACTCGATACAGCGTAGCTCCTACGAGCAGTACTTC
CDR3 protein: CASSYSIQRSSYEQYF